This record concerns one TCR beta chain sequence. The antigen remains undetermined. The table came from immunoSEQ multiplex PCR; TCRdb's copy has only in-frame clones and leaves some out. The top ten hold around a sixth of the sample, which has some 5,900 clones, approximately 88% seen once. This entry belongs to a study of STAT3 mutations in large granular lymphocyte leukemia. The CDR3 contains 12 residues. CDR1 and CDR2 from the germline V gene are SEHNR and FQNEAQ (reference sequence). The ends were cut back, 2 bases at V and 5 bases at J, with 6 bases in the middle. Regarding the study as a whole: At least one immunodominant TCR beta clonotype appeared in every T-cell large granular lymphocyte leukemia patient. Some patients had persisting codominant clonotypes that could mask small clones.

J is TRBJ2-5 and V is TRBV7-9; unclear D gene. The specimen was PBMCs. The clonotype originates from a human donor with T large granular lymphocyte leukemia. Some clones in this sample may be carry-over from other donors' samples. CDR3 loop: CASSLYRETQYF. The CDR3 DNA is TGTGCCAGCAGCTTATATCGTGAGACCCAGTACTTC.